The rows below give T cell receptor beta chains drawn from one sample of a study of beta chain features in type 1 diabetes. Repertoires were generated with immunoSEQ multiplex PCR, while TCRdb's copy carries only in-frame clones and drops some. The sample lists 150,000 to 200,000 clones, roughly 60% occurring once. The sequencing input was naive CD4+ T cells from blood. These TCRs come from a man aged 30-40 years with type 1 diabetes. Each CDR3 is given with its conserved first and last residue. D genes are given only for firm matches. The listing skips clone size in some rows; elsewhere it reads once, few, many or a size class.

>-|TRBJ1-2|TRBD1|TRBV9|14
TGTGCCAGCAGCGTGGGACAGGTGACCTATGGCTACACCTTC
CASSVGQVTYGYTF
>few|TRBJ2-7|TRBD2|TRBV14|14
TGTGCCAGCAGCCAAGAGCTAGCGGGGACGGAGCAGTACTTC
CASSQELAGTEQYF
>few|TRBJ2-7|-|TRBV7-2|17
TGTGCCAGCAGTTCCATATGGGACACCCACGGCCCCTACGAGCAGTACTTC
CASSSIWDTHGPYEQYF
>once|TRBJ2-1|TRBD1|TRBV6-6|14
TGTGCCAGCAAACCGGGACAGGGGTACAATGAGCAGTTCTTC
CASKPGQGYNEQFF
>-|TRBJ1-6|TRBD1|TRBV23-1|18
TGCGCCAGCAGTCAATTTGAAATTCAGGGGGCAGGGTATTCACCCCTCCACTTT
CASSQFEIQGAGYSPLHF
>-|TRBJ2-5|-|TRBV27|14
TGTGCCAGCAGTTTAGATGGCCGGGGGAGGACCCAGTACTTC
CASSLDGRGRTQYF
>few|TRBJ2-5|-|TRBV10-3|12
TGTGCCATCATTCCAGCTTCGGAGACCCAGTACTTC
CAIIPASETQYF
>-|TRBJ1-6|TRBD1|TRBV19|14
TGTGCCAGTAGTAAACAGGGGGACAGTTCACCCCTCCACTTT
CASSKQGDSSPLHF
>-|TRBJ2-2|-|TRBV28|15
TGTGCCAGCAGTTCCCCCGGACTGAACACCGGGGAGCTGTTTTTT
CASSSPGLNTGELFF
>once|TRBJ2-7|-|TRBV2|13
TGTGCCAGCAGTAAGTACAGGGAGAACGAGCAGTACTTC
CASSKYRENEQYF
>-|TRBJ2-2|-|TRBV30|15
TGTGCCTGGAGTATTTGGCAGGGGAACACCGGGGAGCTGTTTTTT
CAWSIWQGNTGELFF
>-|TRBJ2-3|TRBD1|TRBV7-9|13
TGTGCCAGCAGGCCAGGGGGATCAGATACGCAGTATTTT
CASRPGGSDTQYF
>few|TRBJ2-3|-|TRBV29-1|13
TGCAGCGTTGCAGTTCGGGGTACAGATACGCAGTATTTT
CSVAVRGTDTQYF
>-|TRBJ1-2|TRBD1|TRBV7-6|14
TGTGCCAGCAGCCTGATCCAGGGGGCCAATGGCTACACCTTC
CASSLIQGANGYTF
>-|TRBJ2-5|-|TRBV20-1|10
TGCAGTGCTACGGAGGATACCCAGTACTTC
CSATEDTQYF
>few|TRBJ2-3|-|TRBV29-1|16
TGCAGCGTTGAAGCCGCCCGGGACCGTAGCACAGATACGCAGTATTTT
CSVEAARDRSTDTQYF
>few|TRBJ2-3|-|TRBV29-1|13
TGCAGCGTTGAATGGTTAACGGCAGATACGCAGTATTTT
CSVEWLTADTQYF
>-|TRBJ2-1|TRBD2|TRBV12-5|19
TGTGCTAGTGGTTTGGAACGAAAGGGACTAGCGGGGGCCTACAATGAGCAGTTCTTC
CASGLERKGLAGAYNEQFF
>-|TRBJ2-7|-|TRBV2|11
TGTGCCAGCAGTGAAGCCTACGAGCAGTACTTC
CASSEAYEQYF
>-|TRBJ2-7|TRBD1|TRBV9|16
TGTGCCAGCAGCAAACTCCGTGGGACAGGTTTCCACGAGCAGTACTTC
CASSKLRGTGFHEQYF
>few|TRBJ2-1|-|TRBV4-3|17
TGCGCCAGCAGCCTTACGGCAAGGACAGACTCCTACAATGAGCAGTTCTTC
CASSLTARTDSYNEQFF
>-|TRBJ2-2|-|TRBV4-3|16
TGCGCCAGCAGCCAAGAACTTCGGGGGCCCACCGGGGAGCTGTTTTTT
CASSQELRGPTGELFF
>-|TRBJ2-1|TRBD2|TRBV9|15
TGTGCCAGCAGCGTAGGCGGGGGGCCCTACAATGAGCAGTTCTTC
CASSVGGGPYNEQFF
>-|TRBJ2-7|-|TRBV27|13
TGTGCCAGCAGTTTAGCCCCCTGGGACGAGCAGTACTTC
CASSLAPWDEQYF
>-|TRBJ1-2|TRBD1|TRBV5-6|14
TGTGCCAGCAGCTTTTCCAGGGGGTCCTATGGCTACACCTTC
CASSFSRGSYGYTF
>-|TRBJ1-4|-|TRBV30|14
TGTGCCTGGAGTCGGACAGCCACCTTGGAAAAACTGTTTTTT
CAWSRTATLEKLFF
>-|TRBJ1-5|-|TRBV19|14
TGTGCCAGTAGTATTGGGTGGGCCAATCAGCCCCAGCATTTT
CASSIGWANQPQHF
>few|TRBJ2-7|-|TRBV28|12
TGTGCCAGCAGTTTGGGCAACTACGAGCAGTACTTC
CASSLGNYEQYF
>-|TRBJ2-1|TRBD1|TRBV7-2|14
TGTGCCAGCAGCCTCCGGGACAGGCAGAATGAGCAGTTCTTC
CASSLRDRQNEQFF
>few|TRBJ1-6|TRBD1|TRBV7-2|14
TGTGCCAGCAGGCTACCGGGACAGCATTCACCCCTCCACTTT
CASRLPGQHSPLHF
>once|TRBJ1-5|TRBD1|TRBV25-1|16
TGTGCCAGCAGTGACCTTACAGGGGCTGGCGATCAGCCCCAGCATTTT
CASSDLTGAGDQPQHF
>-|TRBJ2-5|-|TRBV2|11
TGTGCCAGCAGGGGGGAAGAGACCCAGTACTTC
CASRGEETQYF
>-|TRBJ1-5|TRBD1|TRBV30|15
TGTGCCTGGAGTGCTATCGACAGGGACAATCAGCCCCAGCATTTT
CAWSAIDRDNQPQHF
>-|TRBJ2-7|-|TRBV5-1|12
TGCGCCAGCAGCGACCGGGATTACGAGCAGTACTTC
CASSDRDYEQYF
>-|TRBJ2-1|TRBD2|TRBV7-2|15
TGTGCCAGCAGTACGGGACTAGCGGGGCCCCATGAGCAGTTCTTC
CASSTGLAGPHEQFF
>-|TRBJ1-4|TRBD1|TRBV29-1|13
TGCAGCGCTTCCGACAGGGGACGTGAAAAACTGTTTTTT
CSASDRGREKLFF
>few|TRBJ2-2|-|TRBV4-3|16
TGCGCCAGCAGCCAAGGAGGGGGGAGGCACACCGGGGAGCTGTTTTTT
CASSQGGGRHTGELFF
>-|TRBJ2-1|-|TRBV7-8|12
TGTGCCAGCAGCTCGGCGGGACCGGAGCAGTTCTTC
CASSSAGPEQFF
>-|TRBJ2-4|-|TRBV4-3|14
TGCGCCAGCAGCCAAGTGATAGCCAAAAACATTCAGTACTTC
CASSQVIAKNIQYF
>-|TRBJ1-4|-|TRBV4-3|15
TGCGCCAGCAGCCAAGATTGGGGGATTAATGAAAAACTGTTTTTT
CASSQDWGINEKLFF
>-|TRBJ2-7|-|TRBV5-6|14
TGTGCCAGCAGCTTCGGGCAGATTCGCTACGAGCAGTACTTC
CASSFGQIRYEQYF
>few|TRBJ2-2|-|TRBV5-4|15
TGTGCCAGCAGCTTGGCGCAGGGGAACACCGGGGAGCTGTTTTTT
CASSLAQGNTGELFF
>-|TRBJ2-1|-|TRBV7-2|12
TGTGCCAGCAGCTTACCTGTCTCTGAGCAGTTCTTC
CASSLPVSEQFF
>-|TRBJ2-3|-|TRBV6-4|15
TGTGCCAGCAGTGAACAGGGATTGGGCACAGATACGCAGTATTTT
CASSEQGLGTDTQYF
>few|TRBJ2-3|TRBD1|TRBV29-1|15
TGCAGCGTCGGTCCCCGGGACAGGGGATCCGATACGCAGTATTTT
CSVGPRDRGSDTQYF
>-|TRBJ1-4|-|TRBV25-1|14
TGTGCCAGCAGTGGAGGGGGAAGTAGAGAAAAACTGTTTTTT
CASSGGGSREKLFF
>few|TRBJ2-4|TRBD2|TRBV30|12
TGTGCCTGGCGCGGGGGAGGAAACATTCAGTACTTC
CAWRGGGNIQYF
>-|TRBJ2-2|-|TRBV30|16
TGTGCCTGGAACCACCACTGGGATTCCAACACCGGGGAGCTGTTTTTT
CAWNHHWDSNTGELFF
>-|TRBJ1-1|-|TRBV9|14
TGTGCCAGCAGCGGCGACGGGGGCCGCACTGAAGCTTTCTTT
CASSGDGGRTEAFF
>-|TRBJ1-6|-|TRBV5-1|12
TGCGCCAGCAGTGAAGGGGATTCACCCCTCCACTTT
CASSEGDSPLHF
>-|TRBJ1-6|-|TRBV4-1|17
TGCGCCAGCAGCCAAGACTCCGGGACAAGCTATAATTCACCCCTCCACTTT
CASSQDSGTSYNSPLHF
>-|TRBJ2-3|TRBD2|TRBV9|16
TGTGCCAGCAGCGCTAGCGGGGGCGGGGTGACAGATACGCAGTATTTT
CASSASGGGVTDTQYF
>-|TRBJ2-7|-|TRBV9|14
TGTGCCAGCAGCGCAACAGGGAGCTCCTACGAGCAGTACTTC
CASSATGSSYEQYF
>few|TRBJ2-7|TRBD1|TRBV9|15
TGTGCCAGCAGCGTAGCTCCCGGACAGGGTTACGAGCAGTACTTC
CASSVAPGQGYEQYF
>few|TRBJ2-5|-|TRBV14|16
TGTGCCAGCAGCCAAGATCGGCGGAGCCTCCCAGAGACCCAGTACTTC
CASSQDRRSLPETQYF
>-|TRBJ2-7|TRBD1|TRBV29-1|11
TGCAGCGTCGACAGGGGAAACGAGCAGTACTTC
CSVDRGNEQYF